One T cell receptor beta chain is described in this entry. No cognate antigen has been identified for it. Base qualities are missing; no much larger clone stands one base away. This sample stems from a study of T cell repertoires in cytomegalovirus infection (dated by TCRdb to the late 2010s). Looking at the study overall: Peptide stimulations targeted recently identified HLA-C-restricted CMV epitopes, whose presentation resists viral immunomodulation, together with well-studied HLA-B-restricted epitopes. Because public TCR beta signatures pointed to carriage of CMV infection together with the matching HLA type, the HLA type of each donor mattered for the analysis.

V was cut back by 2 bases and J by 5 bases, leaving a gap of 18 bases between them. Including cysteine and phenylalanine, the CDR3 has 16 amino acids. Solely the CDR3 DNA is kept, with 48 bases framed from the first base. The germline V gene (reference sequence) sets CDR1 to SGHAT and CDR2 to FQDESV. Here is what the overall study found, with its caveats: In both this cohort and an independent cohort of 352 donors, the cumulative frequency of public TCR beta family members distinguished carriers of CMV infection plus the relevant HLA type. In the ex vivo response, HLA-C-restricted CMV-specific TCR beta clonotypes were dominant, and in two of eight donors the single most frequent clonotype came from this HLA-C-restricted group.

Sequencing was performed on an Illumina HiSeq 1500. Using fastp trimming at Q25 and MiXCR clonotype assembly, TCRdb reanalyzed the public sequencing data and kept in-frame beta chains. Every CDR3 protein is listed once, alongside the most common genes and DNA of its rows. This sample lists 360,000 or so distinct CDR3 sequences; about 32% were detected once. The ten biggest clones cover roughly 14% of the sample. The sample's treatment or condition label is to be understood as: in vitro stimulation with specific CMV peptide epitopes to enrich CMV-specific T cells. The clonotype originates from a human donor in good health (CMV status not recorded). Some clones in this sample may be carry-over from other donors' samples. This sample comprised cultured PBMCs, obtained from culture after CMV antigen stimulation. The chain joins TRBV11-1 to TRBJ1-1; no D gene can be assigned with confidence. The sequenced DNA is TGTGCCAGCAGCTTAATGCCCAACGAACCGCGGACTGAAGCTTTCTTT. This yields the protein CASSLMPNEPRTEAFF. Reference TRBV11-1 and TRBJ1-1 genes cover what lies past the CDR3, so the full variable domain is EAEVAQSPRYKITEKSQAVAFWCDPISGHATLYWYRQILGQGPELLVQFQDESVVDDSQLPKDRFSAERLKGVDSTLKIQPAELGDSAMYLCASSLMPNEPRTEAFFGQGTRLTVV.